These T cell receptor beta chains were read from a single sample in a study of beta chain features in type 1 diabetes. Assay used: immunoSEQ multiplex PCR; TCRdb lists only in-frame clones, some missing. The sample has tens of thousands of clones, under 55% seen once. Sequencing used Tregs from blood. These receptors were obtained from a man aged 25 to 45 with type 1 diabetes. Both conserved end residues are part of each CDR3. The order of the fields is D gene, V gene, J gene, clone size, CDR3 DNA, CDR3 protein. A D gene is named only where the DNA matches it firmly. Clone size, where shown, is once, few, many, or a class for clones that have expanded.

>TRBD1|TRBV6-5|TRBJ2-7|-
TGTGCCAGCAGTTACTTCACAGGGGAGTGGCCCTACGAGCAGTACTTC
CASSYFTGEWPYEQYF
>TRBD2|TRBV7-3|TRBJ2-1|-
TGTGCCAGCAGCTTAAGGGCTAGCGGGAACAATGAGCAGTTCTTC
CASSLRASGNNEQFF
>-|TRBV7-2|TRBJ1-1|few
TGTGCCAGCAGCGCAACAGGGTTGAACACTGAAGCTTTCTTT
CASSATGLNTEAFF
>-|TRBV28|TRBJ2-7|few
TGTGCCACTCGAGCGGAATTATGGACCTACGAGCAGTACTTC
CATRAELWTYEQYF
>-|TRBV5-1|TRBJ2-7|-
TGCGCCAGCAGCTTTGTCGGGAGCTACGAGCAGTACTTC
CASSFVGSYEQYF
>-|TRBV28|TRBJ2-5|-
TGTGCCAGCGGGACACGGGTTGAGACCCAGTACTTC
CASGTRVETQYF
>-|TRBV10-3|TRBJ2-7|-
TGTGCCATCAGTTGGACAGAGAACGAGCAGTACTTC
CAISWTENEQYF
>-|TRBV7-3|TRBJ2-1|-
TGTGCCAGCAGCTTAAGTCCTAGCTCCTACAATGAGCAGTTCTTC
CASSLSPSSYNEQFF
>-|TRBV5-1|TRBJ2-5|few
TGCGCCAGCAGCTTGGATCAGGAGACCCAGTACTTC
CASSLDQETQYF
>TRBD1|TRBV7-9|TRBJ2-1|few
TGTGCCAGCAGTCGCAGGACAGGGGGTATGAATGAGCAGTTCTTC
CASSRRTGGMNEQFF
>-|TRBV13|TRBJ2-1|few
TGTGCCAGCAGCGTGGACAGTTACAATGAGCAGTTCTTC
CASSVDSYNEQFF
>TRBD2|TRBV6-1|TRBJ2-3|few
TGTGCCAGCAGACTAGCGGGGATGGCAGATACGCAGTATTTT
CASRLAGMADTQYF
>-|TRBV6-1|TRBJ2-3|-
TGTGCCAGCAGTGAGTTTGGAGGAGCCACAGATACGCAGTATTTT
CASSEFGGATDTQYF
>-|TRBV2|TRBJ2-2|few
TGTGCCAGCAAGGTTGCCGTCGGGGGGGAGCTGTTTTTT
CASKVAVGGELFF
>-|TRBV28|TRBJ1-5|once
TGTGCCAGCAGTCGGGGGTTTGGCAATCAGCCCCAGCATTTT
CASSRGFGNQPQHF
>TRBD2|TRBV7-9|TRBJ2-1|-
TGTGCCAGCAAATCTAGCGGGAGTAGTTCCAATGAGCAGTTCTTC
CASKSSGSSSNEQFF
>TRBD1|TRBV6-5|TRBJ1-2|few
TGTGCCAGCAGTTCCGACAGGGGCTACAACTATGGCTACACCTTC
CASSSDRGYNYGYTF
>TRBD2|TRBV10-3|TRBJ2-5|-
TGTGCCATCAGAGGAGCGGGAGGGCCCGAGACCCAGTACTTC
CAIRGAGGPETQYF
>TRBD1|TRBV5-1|TRBJ2-7|once
TGCGCCAGCAGCTTACAGGGGACAAAATACGAGCAGTACTTC
CASSLQGTKYEQYF
>TRBD1|TRBV18|TRBJ2-1|few
TGTGCCAGCTCCAATTTTTGGACAGGAGGCAATGAGCAGTTCTTC
CASSNFWTGGNEQFF
>-|TRBV11-2|TRBJ2-1|few
TGTGCCAGCAGCTTGGGTTGGACCGGGGGCAATGAGCAGTTCTTC
CASSLGWTGGNEQFF
>-|TRBV5-6|TRBJ1-1|-
TGTGCCAGCAGGCGTCAGGGTCACACTGAAGCTTTCTTT
CASRRQGHTEAFF
>-|TRBV27|TRBJ2-7|-
TGTGCCAGCAGTCCGTTCCCCCAGGGCACCTACGAGCAGTACTTC
CASSPFPQGTYEQYF
>TRBD1|TRBV19|TRBJ1-1|-
TGTGCCAGTATAGACAGGGGGTTGGACACTGAAGCTTTCTTT
CASIDRGLDTEAFF
>-|TRBV11-2|TRBJ1-2|-
TGTGCCAGCAGCTTTGAAGGAGGGGACTATGGCTACACCTTC
CASSFEGGDYGYTF
>TRBD1|TRBV6-1|TRBJ1-5|-
TGTGCCAGCCGTCCGTACAGGGGGCTTGATCAGCCCCAGCATTTT
CASRPYRGLDQPQHF
>TRBD1|TRBV2|TRBJ1-5|-
TGTGCCAGCACCGCGCCAGGGGGTCCGAGCAATCAGCCCCAGCATTTT
CASTAPGGPSNQPQHF
>-|TRBV18|TRBJ2-7|-
TGTGCCAGCTCACCGGACAGGGAGGGCGAGCAGTACTTC
CASSPDREGEQYF
>-|TRBV10-3|TRBJ2-7|-
TGTGCCATCAGTGAGCGAGGGCCCATTACCTCCTACGAGCAGTACTTC
CAISERGPITSYEQYF
>TRBD1|TRBV6-6|TRBJ2-1|-
TGTGCCAGCACTTTGATCTCAGGGGGCGGCTACAATGAGCAGTTCTTC
CASTLISGGGYNEQFF
>-|TRBV7-3|TRBJ1-1|-
TGTGCCAGCAAACAAAGGGCAGGGAGGGACACTGAAGCTTTCTTT
CASKQRAGRDTEAFF
>-|TRBV30|TRBJ2-6|few
TGTGCCTGGAGTGTAAGAGGTGGGGCCAACGTCCTGACTTTC
CAWSVRGGANVLTF
>-|TRBV11-1|TRBJ1-1|once
TGTGCCAGCAGCTTTCACCAGGGGAACACTGAAGCTTTCTTT
CASSFHQGNTEAFF
>-|TRBV27|TRBJ2-4|-
TGTGCCAGCAGTTCACTTACGTTAGCCAAAAACATTCAGTACTTC
CASSSLTLAKNIQYF
>-|TRBV2|TRBJ1-5|few
TGTGCCAGCGCGCCAAGAAATAGCAATCAGCCCCAGCATTTT
CASAPRNSNQPQHF
>TRBD1|TRBV29-1|TRBJ1-3|-
TGCAGCGTTGGGCAGGGGGTTGGAAACACCATATGTTTT
CSVGQGVGNTICF
>-|TRBV6-6|TRBJ1-1|few
TGTGCCAGCAGTTATCACGGACAGTGGAATGAAGCTTTCTTT
CASSYHGQWNEAFF
>TRBD2|TRBV18|TRBJ2-3|-
TGTGCCAGCTCACCAAGGCCCCCGGGACTAGCGTCAGATACGCAGTATTTT
CASSPRPPGLASDTQYF
>-|TRBV7-9|TRBJ2-1|-
TGTGCCAGCAGCCGGCGAGCGGACGACAATGAGCAGTTCTTC
CASSRRADDNEQFF
>-|TRBV18|TRBJ2-5|few
TGTGCCACCTCAGCCGGGACGGGAGTTTCTGAGACCCAGTACTTC
CATSAGTGVSETQYF
>-|TRBV9|TRBJ1-3|-
TGTGCCAGCAGCCCTTCGGGACAACCGGGAAACACCATATATTTT
CASSPSGQPGNTIYF
>-|TRBV7-9|TRBJ2-6|few
TGTGCCAGCAGCTTAGCGGGCCAATACGACCTGACTTTC
CASSLAGQYDLTF
>TRBD1|TRBV4-2|TRBJ2-2|-
TGTGCCAGCAGCCGACAGGGGGTGAACACCGGGGAGCTGTTTTTT
CASSRQGVNTGELFF
>TRBD1|TRBV2|TRBJ2-1|-
TGTGCCAGCAAAGGGACAGGCTACAATGAGCAGTTCTTC
CASKGTGYNEQFF
>TRBD1|TRBV6-6|TRBJ2-5|-
TGTGCCAGCAGTTCCCCGGACAGGGCCAAAGAGACCCAGTACTTC
CASSSPDRAKETQYF
>TRBD2|TRBV7-2|TRBJ2-1|-
TGTGCCAGCAGCTTACTACTAGCGGGAGAAGGTGAGCAGTTCTTC
CASSLLLAGEGEQFF
>-|TRBV9|TRBJ2-6|-
TGTGCCAGCAGCGTAGAACCAGTTGGGGCCAACGTCCTGACTTTC
CASSVEPVGANVLTF
>-|TRBV7-7|TRBJ2-5|few
TGTGCCAGCAGCCAGGGCACCGGGGAGACCCAGTACTTC
CASSQGTGETQYF
>TRBD2|TRBV7-3|TRBJ2-7|-
TGTGCCAGCAGCTTTGAGCGGGGGACCGAGCAGTACTTC
CASSFERGTEQYF
>-|TRBV28|TRBJ1-1|few
TGTGCCAGCAGTCCGCAGGACAGAGACACTGAAGCTTTCTTT
CASSPQDRDTEAFF
>TRBD1|TRBV10-3|TRBJ1-5|-
TGTGCCATCAGTGGATTACAGGGGGTCAATCAGCCCCAGCATTTT
CAISGLQGVNQPQHF